This TCR beta chain came from a study of blood T cell repertoires in COVID-19. The data were produced by immunoSEQ multiplex PCR, yet TCRdb's version contains in-frame clones alone and is incomplete. The repertoire includes around 60,000 clones, 84% of them detected once, and about 16% sits in the top ten. Patients at the Seattle site were enrolled during active infection and followed longitudinally. This receptor was obtained from a man between 60 and 70 years old with COVID-19, enrolled during active disease. Material: peripheral blood.

CDR3 loop: CAWSAETQYF. The CDR3 region has the DNA TGTGCCTGGAGTGCGGAGACCCAGTACTTC. V gene TRBV30 combines with J gene TRBJ2-5; D uncertain. The germline V and J ends were trimmed by 1 base and 5 bases, with 2 bases remaining between them. Germline V CDR1 and CDR2: GTSNPN, SVGIG (reference sequence). The CDR3 has 10 amino acids.